The clone carrying this T cell receptor beta chain was recorded at least ten times. What it recognizes is unknown. This sample is drawn from a study of T-cell reconstitution after alpha-beta-depleted transplantation in children. Germline-derived CDR1 and CDR2 are SQVTM and ANQGSEA. CDR3 length: 11 amino acids. Trimming took 6 bases from V and 5 from J, leaving 10 bases between them. Study-wide results and caveats: Once a year had passed after transplant, T-cell counts and diversity came mostly from newly produced T cells. Alpha-beta T cells present about two months after transplant were reported to originate from several hundred expanded graft clones. There were some patients whose high TCRbeta diversity at day 60 came from surviving recipient T cells and thymic progenitors.

Unique molecular identifiers were used in preparing the TCRbeta library. Via MiXCR, TCRdb re-called the PCR reads, giving one row per CDR3 protein. The sample records tens of thousands of distinct CDR3 sequences, approximately 4.4% being singletons. The material was PBMCs, mostly from graft donor cells, obtained 180 days after TCRalphabeta/CD19-depleted stem cell transplant. The chain combines TRBV29-1 with TRBJ1-1; a weak D match, TRBD1 (6 bases). This TCR was recovered from a boy under two years old who had a stem cell transplant for acute myeloid leukemia, so the T cells may come from the graft donor. DNA for the CDR3: TGCAGCGTCGGCAGGGGAACTGAAGCTTTCTTT. Amino acids: CSVGRGTEAFF.